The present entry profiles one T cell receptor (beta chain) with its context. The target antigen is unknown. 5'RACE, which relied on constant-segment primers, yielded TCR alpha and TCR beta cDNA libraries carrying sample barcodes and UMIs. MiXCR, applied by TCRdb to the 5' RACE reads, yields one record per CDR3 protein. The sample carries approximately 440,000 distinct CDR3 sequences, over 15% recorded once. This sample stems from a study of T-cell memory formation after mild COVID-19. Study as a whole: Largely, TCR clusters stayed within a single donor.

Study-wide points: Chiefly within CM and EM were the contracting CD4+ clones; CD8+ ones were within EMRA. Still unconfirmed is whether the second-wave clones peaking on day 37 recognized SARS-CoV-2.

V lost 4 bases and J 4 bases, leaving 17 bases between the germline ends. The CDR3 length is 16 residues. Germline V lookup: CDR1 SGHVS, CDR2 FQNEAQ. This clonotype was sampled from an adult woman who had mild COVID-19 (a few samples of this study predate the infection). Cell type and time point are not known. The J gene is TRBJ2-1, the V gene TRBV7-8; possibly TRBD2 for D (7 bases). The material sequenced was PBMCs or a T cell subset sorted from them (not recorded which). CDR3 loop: CASSSHRAGVYNEQFF. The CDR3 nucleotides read TGTGCCAGCAGCTCCCACAGGGCGGGGGTATACAATGAGCAGTTCTTC.